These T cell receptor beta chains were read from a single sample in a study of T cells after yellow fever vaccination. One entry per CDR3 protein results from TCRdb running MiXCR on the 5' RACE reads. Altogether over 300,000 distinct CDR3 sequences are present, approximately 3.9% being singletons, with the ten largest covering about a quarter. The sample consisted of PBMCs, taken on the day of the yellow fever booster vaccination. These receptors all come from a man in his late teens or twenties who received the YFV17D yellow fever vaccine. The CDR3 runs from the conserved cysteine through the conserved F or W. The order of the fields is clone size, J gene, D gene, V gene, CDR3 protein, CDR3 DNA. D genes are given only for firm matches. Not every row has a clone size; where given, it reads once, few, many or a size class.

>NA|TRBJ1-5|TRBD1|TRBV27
CASSLTTGEQPQHF
TGTGCCAGCAGCCTTACCACAGGGGAACAGCCCCAGCATTTT
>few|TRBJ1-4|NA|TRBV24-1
CATSDSGQPPEKLFF
TGTGCCACCAGTGACTCCGGACAGCCCCCTGAAAAACTGTTTTTT
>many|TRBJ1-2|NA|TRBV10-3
CAISALWGYTF
TGTGCCATCAGTGCCCTCTGGGGCTACACCTTC
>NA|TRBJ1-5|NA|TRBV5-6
CASSLAAGTPNQPQHF
TGTGCCAGCAGCTTGGCCGCGGGAACACCCAATCAGCCCCAGCATTTT
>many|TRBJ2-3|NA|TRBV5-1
CASSLGGGPDTQYF
TGCGCCAGCAGTTTGGGAGGGGGTCCCGATACGCAGTATTTT
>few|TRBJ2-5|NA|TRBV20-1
CSAHRGRARQETQYF
TGCAGTGCCCATAGGGGTAGAGCCCGCCAAGAGACCCAGTACTTC
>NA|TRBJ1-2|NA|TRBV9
CASSADLKGFYGYTF
TGTGCCAGCAGCGCCGACCTTAAGGGTTTCTATGGCTACACCTTC
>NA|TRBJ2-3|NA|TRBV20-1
CSASDPTGRDTQYF
TGCAGTGCCTCGGACCCTACCGGGCGAGATACGCAGTATTTT
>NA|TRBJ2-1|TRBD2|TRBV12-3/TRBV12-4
CASRIAGAEQFF
TGTGCCAGCAGGATAGCGGGGGCTGAGCAGTTCTTC
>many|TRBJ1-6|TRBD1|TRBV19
CASSRQGDSPLHF
TGTGCCAGTAGTAGACAGGGGGATTCACCCCTCCACTTT
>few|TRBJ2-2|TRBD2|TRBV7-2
CASSQRGGAGTGELFF
TGTGCCAGCAGCCAGCGGGGGGGGGCAGGTACCGGGGAGCTGTTTTTT
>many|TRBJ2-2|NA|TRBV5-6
CASSLVGDLTGELFF
TGTGCCAGCAGCTTGGTTGGGGACCTAACCGGGGAGCTGTTTTTT
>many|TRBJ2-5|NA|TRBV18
CASSPRTQETQYF
TGTGCCAGCTCACCAAGAACACAAGAGACCCAGTACTTC
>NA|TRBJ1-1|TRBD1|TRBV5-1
CASSPRETTGINAEAFF
TGCGCCAGCAGCCCCCGAGAAACGACAGGGATTAACGCTGAAGCTTTCTTT
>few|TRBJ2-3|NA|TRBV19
CASSLAFPDTQYF
TGTGCCAGTAGTCTAGCGTTCCCAGATACGCAGTATTTT
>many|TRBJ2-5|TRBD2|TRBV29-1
CSVEMRGGDRRTQYF
TGCAGCGTTGAGATGCGGGGGGGGGATAGACGGACCCAGTACTTC
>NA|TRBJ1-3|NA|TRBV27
CASRSGFGSGNTIYF
TGTGCCAGCAGGAGTGGGTTCGGCTCTGGAAACACCATATATTTT
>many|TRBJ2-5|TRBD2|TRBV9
CASSSPTSGVGEETQYF
TGTGCCAGCAGCTCTCCTACTAGCGGGGTAGGGGAAGAGACCCAGTACTTC
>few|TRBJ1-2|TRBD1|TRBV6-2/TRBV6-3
CASRIGGDGYTF
TGTGCCAGCAGAATAGGGGGCGACGGCTACACCTTC
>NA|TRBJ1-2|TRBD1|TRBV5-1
CASSLDGTAYGYTF
TGCGCCAGCAGCTTGGATGGGACAGCCTATGGCTACACCTTC
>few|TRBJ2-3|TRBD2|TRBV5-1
CASRSGLAGDVDTQYF
TGCGCCAGCAGATCAGGTCTAGCGGGGGACGTAGATACGCAGTATTTT
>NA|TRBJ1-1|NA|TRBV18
CASSPQTGNTEAFF
TGTGCCAGCTCACCACAGACAGGGAACACTGAAGCTTTCTTT
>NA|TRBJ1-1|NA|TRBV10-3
CAISESMAGRATEAFF
TGTGCCATCAGTGAGTCGATGGCCGGGCGGGCCACTGAAGCTTTCTTT
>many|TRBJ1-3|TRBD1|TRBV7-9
CASSLKGQSGNTIYF
TGTGCCAGCAGCCTAAAGGGACAGTCTGGAAACACCATATATTTT
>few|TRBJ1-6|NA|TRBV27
CASMPRTAGSPLHF
TGTGCCAGCATGCCACGGACAGCAGGGTCACCCCTCCACTTT
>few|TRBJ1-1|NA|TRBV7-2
CASSFVHNTEAFF
TGTGCCAGCAGCTTCGTTCATAACACTGAAGCTTTCTTT
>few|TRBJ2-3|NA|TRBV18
CASSPELDTQYF
TGTGCCAGCTCCCCGGAGTTAGATACGCAGTATTTT
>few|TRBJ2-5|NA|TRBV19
CASSTARAETQYF
TGTGCCAGTAGTACCGCCCGAGCCGAGACCCAGTACTTC
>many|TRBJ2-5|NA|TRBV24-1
CATSDSGGPETQYF
TGTGCCACCAGTGATTCAGGCGGGCCAGAGACCCAGTACTTC
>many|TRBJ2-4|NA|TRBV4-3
CASSQEPGLAKNIQYF
TGCGCCAGCAGCCAAGAACCAGGACTAGCCAAAAACATTCAGTACTTC
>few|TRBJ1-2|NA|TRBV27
CASSFLPGNGGYTF
TGTGCCAGCAGTTTTCTACCGGGTAACGGTGGCTACACCTTC
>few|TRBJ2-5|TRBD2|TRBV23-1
CASPLIAGLISETQYF
TGCGCCAGTCCCCTCATAGCGGGGTTAATCTCAGAGACCCAGTACTTC
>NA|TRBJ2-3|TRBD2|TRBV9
CASSVANSGGNTQYF
TGTGCCAGCAGCGTAGCGAATAGCGGGGGCAATACGCAGTATTTT
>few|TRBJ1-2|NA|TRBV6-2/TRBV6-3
CAAKTNNQYRQAPNYGYTF
TGTGCCGCGAAGACCAACAACCAATATAGACAGGCACCCAACTATGGCTACACCTTC
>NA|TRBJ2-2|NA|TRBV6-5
CASSQKGAGELFF
TGTGCCAGCAGTCAAAAGGGGGCCGGGGAGCTGTTTTTT
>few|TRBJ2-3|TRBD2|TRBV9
CASSVGLLAGGRIPDTQYF
TGTGCCAGCAGCGTAGGGTTACTAGCGGGGGGGCGGATCCCAGATACGCAGTATTTT
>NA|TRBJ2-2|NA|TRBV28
CASSLPPQGAGELFF
TGTGCCAGCTCCCTACCCCCGCAGGGTGCCGGGGAGCTGTTTTTT
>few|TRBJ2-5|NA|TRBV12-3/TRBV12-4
CASSLGALATKETQYF
TGTGCCAGCAGTTTAGGGGCCCTAGCGACTAAAGAGACCCAGTACTTC
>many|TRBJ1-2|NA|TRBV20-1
CSASPRQAYGYTF
TGCAGTGCTAGCCCCCGCCAGGCCTATGGCTACACCTTC
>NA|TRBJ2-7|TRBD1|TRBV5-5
CASSFQQGREQYF
TGTGCCAGCAGCTTTCAACAGGGGCGCGAGCAGTACTTC
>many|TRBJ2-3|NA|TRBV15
CATSRVDTQYF
TGTGCCACCAGCAGAGTTGATACGCAGTATTTT
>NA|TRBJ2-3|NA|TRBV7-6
CASSLGDGDGTQYF
TGTGCCAGCAGCTTAGGGGACGGAGATGGTACGCAGTATTTT
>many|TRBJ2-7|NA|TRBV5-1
CASSLPQTYEQYF
TGCGCCAGCAGTTTACCCCAAACCTACGAGCAGTACTTC
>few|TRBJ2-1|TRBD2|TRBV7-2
CASSLLAGLFDNEQFF
TGTGCCAGCAGCTTATTAGCGGGGCTATTCGACAATGAGCAGTTCTTC
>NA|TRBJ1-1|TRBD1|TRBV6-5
CASSSQGARTEAFF
TGTGCCAGCAGTTCCCAGGGGGCGAGGACTGAAGCTTTCTTT
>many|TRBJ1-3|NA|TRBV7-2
CASRGDSGNTIYF
TGTGCCAGCCGGGGGGACTCTGGAAACACCATATATTTT
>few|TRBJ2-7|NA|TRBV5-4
CASSFSGWEQYF
TGTGCCAGCAGCTTTTCCGGGTGGGAGCAGTACTTC
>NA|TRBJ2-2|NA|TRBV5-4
CASSLVGGPTGELFF
TGTGCCAGCAGCTTGGTGGGGGGGCCCACCGGGGAGCTGTTTTTT
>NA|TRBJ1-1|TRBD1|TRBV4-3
CASSQEGTGHTEAFF
TGCGCCAGCAGCCAAGAGGGGACAGGGCACACTGAAGCTTTCTTT
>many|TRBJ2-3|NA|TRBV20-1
CSARLVGADTQYF
TGCAGTGCTAGATTGGTTGGGGCAGATACGCAGTATTTT
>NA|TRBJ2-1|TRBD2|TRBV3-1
CASSQSLAGGGNEQFF
TGTGCCAGCAGCCAAAGCCTAGCGGGGGGAGGCAATGAGCAGTTCTTC
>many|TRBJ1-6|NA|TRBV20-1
CSARDTHNSPLHF
TGCAGTGCTAGGGACACCCATAATTCACCCCTCCACTTT
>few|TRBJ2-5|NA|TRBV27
CASSGGTVQETQYF
TGTGCCAGCAGTGGAGGGACAGTACAAGAGACCCAGTACTTC